The T cell receptor beta chain described here comes from a study of shared clonotypes between healthy human individuals. In the study overall: For every donor, three CD4 naive, three CD4 memory, two CD8 naive and one CD8 memory plates were used. General observations from the study: Naive subsets generally had larger estimated richness than memory subsets. Non-shared clonotypes displayed generation probabilities falling below those of clonotypes present in all four donors.

The run depth of the assay was deep. TCRdb keeps only in-frame clones here, not all; method: immunoSEQ multiplex PCR. This table holds millions of clones, 80% to 95% found once. A remark on this clone: Its antigen remains unidentified.

V trimming: 0 bases; J trimming: 2 bases; junction bases outside the gene matches: 0. CDR1 is SGHTA and CDR2 is FQGNSA in the germline V gene. The CDR3 sequence is 15 residues long. This sequence originates from a man aged 18 to 29 in good health. Some clones in this sample may be carry-over from other donors' samples. Sequencing was performed on naive CD4+ T cells from PBMCs. As for subset: CD45RA+ positively selected. V and J are TRBV7-2 and TRBJ1-5, with 8 positions matching TRBD1. Written as DNA, the CDR3 is TGTGCCAGCAGCTTAGCCAGGGGGCGCAATCAGCCCCAGCATTTT. Translation gives CASSLARGRNQPQHF.